The clone carrying this T cell receptor (beta chain) has a count of ten or more. What it recognizes is unknown. The sample belongs to a study of T cell repertoires in cytomegalovirus infection. In the study overall: The authors relied on CMV epitopes, both recently identified HLA-C-restricted and well-studied HLA-B-restricted. Public TCR beta signatures were indicative of both CMV infection and a matching HLA type.

V lost 5 bases and J lost 1, with 14 bases in between. Germline assignment: CDR1 SGHVS and CDR2 FQNEAQ. The CDR3 has 15 residues. One entry per CDR3 protein results from TCRdb running MiXCR on the reads. The sample comprises some 700,000 distinct CDR3 sequences, around 30% of which are singletons, and around a sixth rests with the top ten. The chain recombines TRBV7-8 with TRBJ1-2; the D gene is possibly TRBD1 (6 bases). The sample was cultured PBMCs, taken from culture after CMV antigen stimulation. The receptor comes from a human donor in good health (CMV status not recorded). Some clones in this sample may be carry-over from other donors' samples. CDR3 DNA sequence: TGTGCCAGCAGCCTTTGGCCAGGGGTTAACTATGGCTACACCTTC. Amino acids: CASSLWPGVNYGYTF.